A selection of T cell receptor beta chains follows, all from one sample in a study of shared clonotypes between healthy human individuals. Using immunoSEQ multiplex PCR, the repertoire was profiled, and TCRdb retains in-frame clones only, with some absent. Of a few million clones in the sample, around 93% were seen once. Sequenced material: naive CD8+ T cells from PBMCs. The receptor set was obtained from a young man in good health. Some clones in this sample may be carry-over from other donors' samples. The CDR3 runs from the conserved cysteine through the conserved F or W. D genes are given only for firm matches. The size of a clone is reported for some rows only, either as once, few or many, or as a class for expanded clones.

j_gene	abundance	d_gene	v_gene	CDR3nt	CDR3aa
TRBJ2-3	.	.	TRBV5-1	TGCGCCAGCAGCCGCACTAGCACAGATACGCAGTATTTT	CASSRTSTDTQYF
TRBJ2-1	.	TRBD2	TRBV9	TGTGCCAGCAGCGGATCCGGGACTAGCCGGGTTTGGGAGCAGTTCTTC	CASSGSGTSRVWEQFF
TRBJ1-5	.	TRBD1	TRBV2	TGTGCCAGCAGTGCCTCGGGACAGGGGGCGAGGGGGCAGCCCCAGCATTTT	CASSASGQGARGQPQHF
TRBJ2-7	.	.	TRBV11-2	TGTGCCAGCAGCTTCGGCGGGACTGTCTACGAGCAGTACTTC	CASSFGGTVYEQYF
TRBJ2-7	.	.	TRBV5-4	TGTGCCAGCAGCTTTGCAGGGGCAAACTACGAGCAGTACTTC	CASSFAGANYEQYF
TRBJ2-7	.	.	TRBV7-3	TGTGCCAGCAGCTTACCGGTAAGGGACACGGTGGAGTACTTC	CASSLPVRDTVEYF
TRBJ2-1	.	TRBD2	TRBV11-2	TGTGCCAGCAGCTTAGGGGAGCGACTAGCGGCACCCTACAATGAGCAGTTCTTC	CASSLGERLAAPYNEQFF
TRBJ2-2	once	.	TRBV28	TGTGCCAGCAGCTCCGGGACGTGGAGCGGGGAGCTGTTTTTT	CASSSGTWSGELFF
TRBJ1-1	.	.	TRBV9	TGTGCCAGCAGCAACCAATCGTGGGGACCGTCCGGGACTGAAGCTTTCTTT	CASSNQSWGPSGTEAFF
TRBJ1-5	.	TRBD1	TRBV9	TGTGCCAGCAGCGCGAAAGGGGGCGATCAGCCCCAGCATTTT	CASSAKGGDQPQHF
TRBJ2-1	.	.	TRBV28	TGTGCCAGCCTCTCGGGGGATGAGCAGTTCTTC	CASLSGDEQFF
TRBJ2-7	.	.	TRBV4-1	TGCGCCAGCAGCCAAGTAGCAGCCTACGAGCAGTACTTC	CASSQVAAYEQYF
TRBJ1-1	.	.	TRBV19	TGTGCCAGTAGTATAGGTTGGGGGGGAGAAGCTTTCTTT	CASSIGWGGEAFF
TRBJ1-1	.	.	TRBV21-1	TGTGCCAGCAGCAAATCAGGTCAAGGGGCCACTGAAGCTTTCTTT	CASSKSGQGATEAFF
TRBJ2-2	.	TRBD2	TRBV4-1	TGCGCCAGCAGCCGGATAGCGGGAGTGCGGGGCACCGGGGAGCTGTTTTTT	CASSRIAGVRGTGELFF
TRBJ2-5	.	TRBD2	TRBV15	TGTGCCACCAGCCGACTAGCGGGAGTGGTAGGGGAGACCCAGTACTTC	CATSRLAGVVGETQYF
TRBJ2-7	.	.	TRBV19	TGTGCCAGTAGTATAGGCGGGACCGCCTACGAGCAGTACTTC	CASSIGGTAYEQYF
TRBJ2-7	once	.	TRBV2	TGTGCCAGCAGTGGGCGAGTTTCCTACGAGCAGTACTTC	CASSGRVSYEQYF
TRBJ2-1	.	.	TRBV11-3	TGTGCCAGCAGCTCGCGGGACATTGGATTCAATGAGCAGTTCTTC	CASSSRDIGFNEQFF
TRBJ2-3	.	.	TRBV19	TGTGCCAGTAGTATGATAGCGTGGGCAGATACGCAGTATTTT	CASSMIAWADTQYF
TRBJ2-3	once	.	TRBV27	TGTGCCAGCAGCTGGCCCTCGGGTGGCACAGATACGCAGTATTTT	CASSWPSGGTDTQYF
TRBJ2-3	.	.	TRBV28	TGTGCCAGCAGTCACCCCCATACGCAGTATTTT	CASSHPHTQYF
TRBJ2-1	.	.	TRBV20-1	TGCAGTGGTTTGGTTTACAATGAGCAGTTCTTC	CSGLVYNEQFF
TRBJ1-3	.	.	TRBV11-2	TGTGCCAGCAGCCGGGACCTCAGCTCTGGAAACACCATATATTTT	CASSRDLSSGNTIYF
TRBJ2-1	.	.	TRBV2	TGTGCCAGCAGTGAATTTGGGTACAATGAGCAGTTCTTC	CASSEFGYNEQFF
TRBJ2-7	.	.	TRBV30	TGTGCCTGGAGTGGGGGACCAGCTATCGAGCAGTACTTC	CAWSGGPAIEQYF
TRBJ2-7	.	TRBD2	TRBV6-6	TGTGCCAGCAGCATAAGACTAGCGGACGAGCAGTACTTC	CASSIRLADEQYF
TRBJ2-7	.	.	TRBV6-1	TGTGCCAGCAGTGAAGCTGGGGTTTTTTCCTACGAGCAGTACTTC	CASSEAGVFSYEQYF
TRBJ2-7	once	.	TRBV27	TGTGCCAGCAGTTCCGTGTCCGGTAACGGATACGAGCAGTACTTC	CASSSVSGNGYEQYF
TRBJ2-1	.	.	TRBV29-1	TGCAGCGTGGTAGGGGGCTCCTACAATGAGCAGTTCTTC	CSVVGGSYNEQFF
TRBJ1-1	.	.	TRBV5-1	TGCGCCAGCAGCTTGGAAGGGGCGAACACTGAAGCTTTCTTT	CASSLEGANTEAFF
TRBJ1-6	once	.	TRBV9	TGTGCCAGCAGCGTAGATAATTCACCCCTCCACTTT	CASSVDNSPLHF
TRBJ2-7	.	TRBD2	TRBV9	TGTGCCAGCAGCGTAGGGGAGCGGGGTTCCTACGAGCAGTACTTC	CASSVGERGSYEQYF
TRBJ2-1	.	TRBD2	TRBV9	TGTGCCAGCAGCGTAACTAGCGGTGCCTACAATGAGCAGTTCTTC	CASSVTSGAYNEQFF
TRBJ1-2	.	.	TRBV9	TGTGCCAGCAGCCCAAGCGCGGGGTCCTATGGCTACACCTTC	CASSPSAGSYGYTF
TRBJ2-7	.	.	TRBV5-1	TGCGCCAGCAGCTCAGGCGGGCCCCGTCCCTCCTACGAGCAGTACTTC	CASSSGGPRPSYEQYF
TRBJ1-2	few	TRBD1	TRBV9	TGTGCCAGCAGCCCCCGTCCGGGACAGGGAGGCTATGGCTACACCTTC	CASSPRPGQGGYGYTF
TRBJ1-2	.	.	TRBV15	TGTGCCACCAGCAGAGATCGAGGACAGTTCTATGGCTACACCTTC	CATSRDRGQFYGYTF
TRBJ1-1	.	.	TRBV19	TGTGCCAGTAGTATAGTCTTCCCTCTGGGCGAAGCTTTCTTT	CASSIVFPLGEAFF
TRBJ2-5	.	.	TRBV7-2	TGTGCCAGCGCCGATTCCTACGGTTGGGGGGAGACCCAGTACTTC	CASADSYGWGETQYF
TRBJ2-7	.	.	TRBV11-2	TGTGCCAGCAGCTTAGGCGTATACGAGCAGTACTTC	CASSLGVYEQYF
TRBJ2-7	.	TRBD2	TRBV5-1	TGCGCCAGCAGCTTGGCCGGGGCGGGAGGGGCCTCCTACGAGCAGTACTTC	CASSLAGAGGASYEQYF
TRBJ1-5	.	.	TRBV29-1	TGCAGCGTTCTAGGACAGTTAAATCAGCCCCAGCATTTT	CSVLGQLNQPQHF
TRBJ2-3	.	.	TRBV15	TGTGCCACCAGCAGAGATGTTCAGCGAGGCACAGATACGCAGTATTTT	CATSRDVQRGTDTQYF
TRBJ2-1	.	.	TRBV30	TGTGCCTGGAGTGCGGGCCTTCTGGACAATGAGCAGTTCTTC	CAWSAGLLDNEQFF
TRBJ1-1	.	.	TRBV2	TGTGCCACCAAACCGGGCCGCCAAGCGGCTGAAGCTTTCTTT	CATKPGRQAAEAFF
TRBJ1-1	.	.	TRBV7-3	TGTGCCAGCAGCCACTGGGGCCTCACTGAAGCTTTCTTT	CASSHWGLTEAFF
TRBJ1-5	.	.	TRBV7-6	TGTGCCAGCAGCGCTGGAAGTCTCAATCAGCCCCAGCATTTT	CASSAGSLNQPQHF
TRBJ2-7	.	TRBD1	TRBV6-5	TGTGCCAGCAGTTACGGGACAGGGGTGGGCGAGCAGTACTTC	CASSYGTGVGEQYF
TRBJ2-7	.	TRBD1	TRBV14	TGTGCCAGCAGCCAAGATCTTAGAACGGGACAGCTCGCCACATACGAGCAGTACTTC	CASSQDLRTGQLATYEQYF
TRBJ1-5	.	.	TRBV7-9	TGTGCCAGCAGCCCCCCCTCGGCAGCCGGAGATCAGCCCCAGCATTTT	CASSPPSAAGDQPQHF
TRBJ1-3	once	TRBD1	TRBV7-9	TGTGCCAGCAGCTTAGAGACAGGGGGCTCTGGAAACACCATATATTTT	CASSLETGGSGNTIYF
TRBJ1-1	.	TRBD1	TRBV7-6	TGTGCCAGCAGCTACGGGACAGGGGTTGAAGCTTTCTTT	CASSYGTGVEAFF
TRBJ2-7	.	.	TRBV27	TGTGCCAGCAGTTCCGGACATTTCTACGAGCAGTACTTC	CASSSGHFYEQYF
TRBJ1-3	.	.	TRBV7-9	TGTGCCAGTAGCCCAAGCACGGCCATATATTTT	CASSPSTAIYF
TRBJ2-1	.	TRBD2	TRBV28	TGTGCCAGCAGTACCCAGCGGGAGGGCCTTTTAGGTGAGCAGTTCTTC	CASSTQREGLLGEQFF